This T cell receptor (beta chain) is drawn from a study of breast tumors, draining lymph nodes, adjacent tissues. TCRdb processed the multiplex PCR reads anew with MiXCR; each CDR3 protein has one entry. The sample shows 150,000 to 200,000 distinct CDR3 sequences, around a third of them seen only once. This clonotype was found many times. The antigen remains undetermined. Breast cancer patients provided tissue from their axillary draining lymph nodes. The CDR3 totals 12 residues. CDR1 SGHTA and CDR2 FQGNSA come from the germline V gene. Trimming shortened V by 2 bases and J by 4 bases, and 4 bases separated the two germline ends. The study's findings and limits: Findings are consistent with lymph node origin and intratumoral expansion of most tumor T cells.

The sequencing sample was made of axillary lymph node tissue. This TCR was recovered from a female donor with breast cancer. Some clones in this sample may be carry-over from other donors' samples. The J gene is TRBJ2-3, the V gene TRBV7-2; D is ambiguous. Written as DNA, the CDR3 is TGTGCCAGCAGCTTAAGTCCAGATACGCAGTATTTT. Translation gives CASSLSPDTQYF.